These T cell receptor beta chains were read from a single sample in a study of shared clonotypes between healthy human individuals. Produced via immunoSEQ multiplex PCR; TCRdb's table is partial and in-frame only. The table has millions of clones, about 94% seen once; the top ten hold 0.9% to 1.3%. The specimen sequenced was naive CD8+ T cells sorted from blood. These receptors came from a man aged 18 to 29 in good health. CDR3s include the opening cysteine and the closing phenylalanine or tryptophan. D genes are given only for firm matches.

>.|17|TRBV7-2|TRBJ1-2
TGTGCCAGCAGCTTAGGGTGGGGTTTAGACCTGGAGGATGGCTACACCTTC
CASSLGWGLDLEDGYTF
>TRBD1|13|TRBV5-4|TRBJ2-7
TGTGCCAGCAGCATGGGACAGGTCTACGAGCAGTACTTC
CASSMGQVYEQYF
>.|15|TRBV5-8|TRBJ1-1
TGTGCCAGCAGCTTGGACCGACGGAGGAACACTGAAGCTTTCTTT
CASSLDRRRNTEAFF
>.|14|TRBV6-1|TRBJ1-1
TGTGCCAGCAGTGACATCCGGACGATCACTGAAGCTTTCTTT
CASSDIRTITEAFF
>.|16|TRBV6-1|TRBJ1-3
TGTGCCAGCAGTGAAGTGGGGACTGACTCTGGAAACACCATATATTTT
CASSEVGTDSGNTIYF
>.|14|TRBV6-1|TRBJ2-7
TGTGCCAGCAGTGATGCGGACAGTCCCTACGAGCAGTACTTC
CASSDADSPYEQYF
>.|15|TRBV28|TRBJ1-2
TGTGCCAGCAGTTTTCAGGGGTGGGCGGGGTATGGCTACACCTTC
CASSFQGWAGYGYTF
>TRBD1|14|TRBV6-5|TRBJ1-1
TGTGCCAGCAGTTCAGGGGGGCTTGGCACTGAAGCTTTCTTT
CASSSGGLGTEAFF
>.|14|TRBV6-5|TRBJ1-6
TGTGCCAGCAGTTCCAGGGCTTATAATTCACCCCTCCACTTT
CASSSRAYNSPLHF
>TRBD1|15|TRBV6-4|TRBJ1-2
TGTGCCAGCAGGCCCGGACAGGGTTTAAACTATGGCTACACCTTC
CASRPGQGLNYGYTF
>.|15|TRBV28|TRBJ2-7
TGTGCCAGCAGTTTTCGGGGGCGAATTCTTTACGAGCAGTACTTC
CASSFRGRILYEQYF
>TRBD1|15|TRBV27|TRBJ1-1
TGTGCCAGCAGTTACGGGACAGGGGGGTTGACTGAAGCTTTCTTT
CASSYGTGGLTEAFF
>.|15|TRBV4-1|TRBJ2-2
TGCGCCAGCAGCCAAACCACCGCGAACACCGGGGAGCTGTTTTTT
CASSQTTANTGELFF
>.|15|TRBV29-1|TRBJ2-5
TGCAGCGTTGAAGATCAGGGCCTGAAACAAGAGACCCAGTACTTC
CSVEDQGLKQETQYF
>TRBD1|17|TRBV5-1|TRBJ2-6
TGCGCCAGCAGCTTACAGGGGGTCGTCTCTGGGGCCAACGTCCTGACTTTC
CASSLQGVVSGANVLTF
>.|13|TRBV7-9|TRBJ2-7
TGTGCCAGCAGCTCGACACGGGCGGGCGAGCAGTACTTC
CASSSTRAGEQYF
>TRBD1|15|TRBV7-9|TRBJ2-5
TGTGCCAGCAGCTTAGCTTGGGACAGGTGGGAGACCCAGTACTTC
CASSLAWDRWETQYF
>.|13|TRBV4-1|TRBJ2-2
TGCGCCAGCAGCCCGCACGTCACCGGGGAGCTGTTTTTT
CASSPHVTGELFF